The 27 T cell receptor beta chains in this list originate from one sample, sequenced in a study of post-analysis software for immune sequencing data. These receptors' antigens are unknown. TCR beta cDNA libraries had unique molecular identifiers. TCRdb re-analysed the PCR reads in MiXCR, keeping a single row per CDR3 protein. The data contain 650,000 to 850,000 distinct CDR3 sequences, approximately 53% of them seen just once; the ten biggest clones take up 4.6%. Overall study results and limits: Higher frequency in patients than in controls was seen for roughly 5 TRBV segments, with TRBV5-6, TRBV5-1 and TRBV20-1 among them.

The sample was blood. The source of these receptors is a girl between 5 and 17 years old with multiple sclerosis.

To note about this clonotype: One end of the junction is discordant with germline, which a read error may explain. V usage is TRBV20-1 and J usage is TRBJ2-4, with D uncertain. The J call could be wrong; TRBJ2-7 is a better fit for the DNA end. Germline values: CDR1 DFQATT, CDR2 SNEGSKA (reference sequence). CDR3 length: 11 residues. DNA of the CDR3: TGCAGTGTTAGAAGACGGTACGAGCAGTACTTC. It is translated as CSVRRRYEQYF.

This clonotype was seen repeatedly, ten times or more. The chain carries TRBV10-3 and TRBJ2-5, with 9 bases identical to TRBD1. This CDR3 has 13 amino acids. V lost 4 bases to trimming and J lost 4 bases; unmatched junction nucleotides: 1. Germline CDR1 and CDR2: ENHRY and SYGVKD. This chain's CDR3 is CAISVGQGETQYF. Written as DNA, the CDR3 is TGTGCCATCAGTGTGGGACAGGGAGAGACCCAGTACTTC.

The gene calls are TRBV7-9 and TRBJ2-5, with a weak D call TRBD2 (6 bases). This CDR3 is built from 17 residues. The V end was cut by 1 base, the J end by 2 bases, with 17 bases between. Germline CDR1 reads SEHNR; CDR2 reads FQNEAQ (reference sequence). This CDR3 is CASSLGGTQLRQETQYF. The CDR3 DNA reads TGTGCCAGCAGCTTAGGAGGGACTCAATTGAGGCAAGAGACCCAGTACTTC.

The CDR3 protein is CASSLIGAASTDTQYF. The CDR3 bases are TGTGCCAGCAGCTTAATCGGGGCGGCAAGCACAGATACGCAGTATTTT. J is TRBJ2-3 and V is TRBV7-9, with D tentatively TRBD1 or TRBD2 (5 bases each). This CDR3 region has 16 residues. V was pared by 2 bases and J by 0 bases, with 12 bases between. The germline CDR1 and CDR2 sequences are SEHNR and FQNEAQ (reference sequence).

The rearrangement uses TRBV20-1 and TRBJ1-5; D not certain. V was pared by 7 bases and J by 0 bases, with 7 bases between. Per germline, CDR1 DFQATT and CDR2 SNEGSKA (reference sequence). There are 12 residues in the CDR3. CDR3 in amino acids: CSGLSSNQPQHF. For the CDR3, the DNA is TGCAGTGGATTGTCTAGCAATCAGCCCCAGCATTTT.

This clonotype was counted between two and nine times. The chain links TRBV20-1 to TRBJ2-7, with unresolved D. Trimming left V 0 bases short and J 4 bases short, with 10 bases between. Germline CDR1 and CDR2: DFQATT and SNEGSKA (reference sequence). The CDR3 length is 13 residues. Here the CDR3 reads CSARDGRGYEQYF. As DNA, the CDR3 is TGCAGTGCTAGAGATGGCCGAGGATACGAGCAGTACTTC.

The chain combines TRBV12-3 or TRBV12-4 with TRBJ1-1, with 8 bases lining up with TRBD1. V lost 5 bases, J lost 5 bases, and 7 bases stayed unmatched. The CDR3 is 14 amino acids. In DNA, the CDR3 is TGTGCCAGCAGTCCAAGCAACAGGGGGACTGAAGCTTTCTTT. Residues: CASSPSNRGTEAFF.

V is TRBV7-8 and J is TRBJ2-1, with D hard to call. This CDR3 has 15 amino acids. Germline loops: CDR1 SGHVS, CDR2 FQNEAQ. V lost 3 bases and J 5 bases, leaving 14 bases between the germline ends. The CDR3 bases are TGTGCCAGCAGCTTTGGGCCGAAAACGGACAATGAGCAGTTCTTC. Translated, it gives CASSFGPKTDNEQFF.

The table lists this clonotype with a few counts. The V gene is TRBV7-3, the J gene TRBJ2-3; 7 bases line up with TRBD2. The length of the CDR3 is 14 residues. Trimming took 6 bases from V and 4 from J; bases not matched to a gene: 7. Germline loops: CDR1 SGHTA, CDR2 FQGTGA. In DNA, the CDR3 is TGTGCCAGCAGTTCCCGGGCGGGAGCAGATACGCAGTATTTT. This translates into CASSSRAGADTQYF.

This chain connects TRBV2 to TRBJ2-7; no firm D call. The CDR3 is made up of 13 amino acids. Germline CDR1 reads SNHLY; CDR2 reads FYNNEI. V lost 0 bases and J 3 bases, leaving 6 bases between the germline ends. CDR3 DNA sequence: TGTGCCAGCAGTGAAGCCAGGTACTACGAGCAGTACTTC. This sequence encodes CASSEARYYEQYF.

The rearrangement uses TRBV28 and TRBJ2-1; the D gene is possibly TRBD2 (6 bases). CDR1 is MDHEN and CDR2 is SYDVKM in the germline V gene. CDR3 length equals 19 residues. Trimming took 3 bases from V and 4 from J, leaving 25 bases between them. The CDR3 loop is CASSFLFGRDPKGYNEQFF. The CDR3 DNA reads as TGTGCCAGCAGTTTTTTGTTCGGGCGGGACCCGAAGGGGTACAATGAGCAGTTCTTC. Full variable domain (remainder filled in from reference TRBV28 and TRBJ2-1): DVKVTQSSRYLVKRTGEKVFLECVQDMDHENMFWYRQDPGLGLRLIYFSYDVKMKEKGDIPEGYSVSREKKERFSLILESASTNQTSMYLCASSFLFGRDPKGYNEQFFGPGTRLTVL.

This clonotype was counted between two and nine times. This sequence joins TRBV15 and TRBJ2-3; TRBD2 aligns across 7 bases. Germline V CDR1 and CDR2: LNHNV, YYDKDF (reference sequence). V dropped 0 bases and J dropped 4; count of bases not matched to a gene: 4. There are 15 residues in the CDR3. In DNA, the CDR3 is TGTGCCACCAGCAGAGATCTGGGAGGGGCAGATACGCAGTATTTT. Protein sequence: CATSRDLGGADTQYF.

Worth noting for this clonotype: One end of the junction is discordant with germline, which a read error may explain. J is TRBJ2-7 and V is TRBV15; a weak D match, TRBD2 (5 bases). There are 15 residues in the CDR3. The germline CDR1 and CDR2 sequences are LNHNV and YYDKDF (reference sequence). The chain's CDR3 is CATSRDVGSSYEQYF. The CDR3, as DNA: TGTGCCACCAGCAGAGATGTAGGGAGCTCCTACGAACAGTACTTC. The entire variable domain, with the rest obtained from reference TRBV15 and TRBJ2-7, is as follows: DAMVIQNPRYQVTQFGKPVTLSCSQTLNHNVMYWYQQKSSQAPKLLFHYYDKDFNNEADTPDNFQSRRPNTSFCFLDIRSPGLGDTAMYLCATSRDVGSSYEQYFGPGTRLTVT.

The rearrangement uses TRBV29-1 and TRBJ2-3, with a tentative D call TRBD1 (5 bases). V lost 7 bases and J lost 7, with 18 bases in between. Germline assignment: CDR1 SQVTM and CDR2 ANQGSEA. The CDR3 is made up of 13 amino acids. CDR3: CSALRGLGNTQYF. The CDR3, as DNA: TGCAGCGCCCTTAGGGGCCTCGGTAATACGCAGTATTTT.

The genes are TRBV20-1 and TRBJ1-2; perhaps TRBD1 as D (5 bases). V was cut by 2 bases and J by 1 base, with 14 bases left in between. Germline lookup yields CDR1 DFQATT and CDR2 SNEGSKA (reference sequence). The CDR3 has 15 residues. The CDR3 is CSARRPGTGNYGYTF. The CDR3 region has the DNA TGCAGTGCTAGACGTCCCGGGACGGGTAACTATGGCTACACCTTC.

The rearrangement uses TRBV12-3 or TRBV12-4 and TRBJ2-7, with D unresolved. The CDR3 is 14 residues long. V was cut by 5 bases and J by 0 bases, with 11 bases left in between. The chain's CDR3 is CASSAGGNSYEQYF. The CDR3 DNA reads TGTGCCAGCAGTGCCGGTGGGAACTCCTACGAGCAGTACTTC.

This clonotype was found a few times. V and J are TRBV19 and TRBJ2-3, with a weak D call TRBD1 (6 bases). Germline V gives CDR1 LNHDA, CDR2 SQIVND (reference sequence). The CDR3 runs to 14 residues. V shed 6 bases and J shed 2 bases, with 12 bases lying between them. CDR3 coding DNA: TGTGCCAGTAGCGCCGGGACACACACAGATACGCAGTATTTT. Its protein is CASSAGTHTDTQYF.

This rearrangement joins TRBV20-1 to TRBJ2-5; perhaps TRBD1 as D (5 bases). This CDR3 comprises 14 residues. CDR1 and CDR2 from the germline V gene are DFQATT and SNEGSKA (reference sequence). Trimming left V 0 bases short and J 7 bases short, with 15 bases between. The CDR3: CSARDLQAGVTQYF. DNA of the CDR3: TGCAGTGCTAGAGATTTACAGGCTGGAGTGACCCAGTACTTC.

As DNA, the CDR3 is TGCGCCAGCAGCTTGTTGGGGAAATCCTACGAGCAGTACTTC. Residues: CASSLLGKSYEQYF. The rearrangement links TRBV5-1 to TRBJ2-7; D is unresolved. CDR1 and CDR2 (germline): SGHRS, YFSETQ. Trimming pared 1 base from V and 1 base from J, leaving 9 bases between. The CDR3 extends over 14 amino acids.

The CDR3 reads CSGSSPDTQYF. CDR3 nucleotides: TGCAGCGGATCCAGCCCAGATACGCAGTATTTT. The J gene is TRBJ2-3, the V gene TRBV29-1; D is unresolved. V lost 7 bases, J lost 4 bases, and 9 bases lay in between. CDR1 and CDR2 (germline): SQVTM, ANQGSEA. The CDR3 is made up of 11 amino acids.

This clonotype has more than one count but fewer than ten. V and J are TRBV29-1 and TRBJ2-5; D gene unclear. The CDR3 has 12 residues. V was trimmed by 4 bases and J by 2 bases, leaving 8 bases between them. Per germline, CDR1 SQVTM and CDR2 ANQGSEA. CDR3 in amino acids: CSVALPQETQYF. The CDR3, as DNA: TGCAGCGTTGCGTTACCTCAAGAGACCCAGTACTTC.

This chain joins TRBV29-1 and TRBJ2-7; D gene uncertain. Trimming took off 3 bases at V and 3 bases at J, with 12 bases between the two ends. CDR1 and CDR2 (germline): SQVTM, ANQGSEA. CDR3 length: 13 amino acids. In nucleotides, the CDR3 is TGCAGCGTTGAGCTAGGATCGAGCTACGAGCAGTACTTC. Amino acid sequence: CSVELGSSYEQYF.

The V gene is TRBV20-1, the J gene TRBJ2-7, with TRBD2 matching 9 bases. V trimming: 3 bases; J trimming: 5 bases; junction bases outside the gene matches: 5. The CDR3 is made up of 13 amino acids. The germline CDR1 and CDR2 sequences are DFQATT and SNEGSKA (reference sequence). The DNA for the CDR3 is TGCAGTGCTAGGGGTGAGCGGGGGGACGAGCAGTACTTC. This translates into CSARGERGDEQYF.

The rearrangement links TRBV5-1 to TRBJ2-5; no definite D call. The CDR3 has 12 amino acids. CDR1 and CDR2 from the germline V gene are SGHRS and YFSETQ. V gave up 2 bases and J gave up 2 bases, with 4 bases separating them. As DNA, the CDR3 is TGCGCCAGCAGCTTCCAACAAGAGACCCAGTACTTC. Its translation: CASSFQQETQYF.

This sequence joins TRBV20-1 and TRBJ2-6, with D perhaps TRBD2 (5 bases). The CDR3 extends over 16 amino acids. The V and J ends lost 2 bases and 3 bases respectively, with 14 bases between them. Germline-derived CDR1 and CDR2 are DFQATT and SNEGSKA (reference sequence). The chain's CDR3 is CSARPPVGSGANVLTF. As DNA, the CDR3 is TGCAGTGCTAGACCCCCCGTTGGGAGTGGGGCCAACGTCCTGACTTTC.

J is TRBJ2-3 and V is TRBV20-1; a possible D gene is TRBD2 (6 bases). Per the germline V gene, CDR1 is DFQATT and CDR2 is SNEGSKA (reference sequence). V was pared by 6 bases and J by 5 bases, with 15 bases between. The CDR3 is 13 amino acids. CDR3 sequence reads: CSANPTSRDTQYF. The CDR3, as DNA: TGCAGTGCAAACCCGACTAGTCGAGATACGCAGTATTTT.

This chain connects TRBV12-3 or TRBV12-4 to TRBJ1-1; a possible D gene is TRBD1 (5 bases). The V end was cut by 7 bases, the J end by 1 base, with 13 bases between. The CDR3 consists of 14 residues. For the CDR3, the DNA is TGTGCCAGCACCTTTAATGGGGGGAACACTGAAGCTTTCTTT. Protein sequence: CASTFNGGNTEAFF.